Each of the 11 T cell receptor beta chains below was sequenced from the same sample in a study of T cells after yellow fever vaccination. A single record per CDR3 protein comes from TCRdb applying MiXCR to the 5' RACE reads. The sample carries a few hundred thousand distinct CDR3 sequences, approximately 18% recorded once. The specimen comprised PBMCs, sampled before the yellow fever booster vaccination. All receptors derive from a man in his late teens or twenties who received the YFV17D yellow fever vaccine.

This clonotype occurred many times. The J gene is TRBJ2-3, the V gene TRBV10-3, with 7 bases aligning to TRBD2. The CDR3 has 14 amino acids. The junction had 6 bases not matched to a gene; V was cut back by 4 bases and J by 5 bases. Germline V gene data show CDR1 as ENHRY and CDR2 as SYGVKD. The CDR3 region has the DNA TGTGCCATCAGTGTTGATGGGGGGGGAGATACGCAGTATTTT. This translates into CAISVDGGGDTQYF.

This clonotype has just a few counts. As DNA, the CDR3 is TGTGCCACCAGTGATAATAGCGGGGGATTAGATACGCAGTATTTT. This encodes CATSDNSGGLDTQYF. The V and J genes are TRBV24-1 and TRBJ2-3; 9 bases line up with TRBD2. Trimming took 3 bases from V and 5 from J; bases not matched to a gene: 5. The CDR3 extends over 15 amino acids. Germline CDR1 reads KGHDR; CDR2 reads SFDVKD.

This clonotype was seen only a few times. In nucleotides, the CDR3 is TGTGCCAGTCGGACTAGTCCCTCGGCCGGGGAGCTGTTTTTT. Its translation is CASRTSPSAGELFF. The chain recombines TRBV4-2 with TRBJ2-2; 7 bases agree with TRBD2. The ends lost 9 bases at V and 6 bases at J; junction bases unmatched: 10. In germline, CDR1 is LGHNA, CDR2 YNFKEQ. The CDR3 is 14 amino acids.

Ten or more counts support this clonotype. The CDR3, as DNA: TGTGCCATCAGGACACAGGGAGAGGACGGGGAGCTGTTTTTT. Its translation is CAIRTQGEDGELFF. The chain uses TRBV10-3 and TRBJ2-2; a possible D gene is TRBD1 (6 bases). Germline loops: CDR1 ENHRY, CDR2 SYGVKD. This CDR3 contains 14 residues. Trimming removed 6 bases at V and 7 bases at J, with 15 bases between.

This chain joins TRBV5-1 and TRBJ2-3; D is tentatively TRBD1 or TRBD2 (5 bases each). V dropped 0 bases and J dropped 6 bases, with 14 bases sitting between them. CDR3 length: 15 residues. Germline V gives CDR1 SGHRS, CDR2 YFSETQ. CDR3 in amino acids: CASSLDGGVWDTQYF. The CDR3 DNA reads TGCGCCAGCAGCTTGGATGGGGGAGTGTGGGATACGCAGTATTTT.

Ten or more counts support this clonotype. CDR3: CASQTSVGQGEQYV. CDR3 sequence (DNA): TGTGCCAGCCAAACCTCCGTGGGTCAGGGCGAGCAGTACGTC. The chain combines TRBV11-2 with TRBJ2-7, with D possibly TRBD1 on 5 matching bases. Germline values: CDR1 SGHAT, CDR2 FQNNGV. Trimming took off 8 bases at V and 6 bases at J, with 20 bases between the two ends. CDR3 length: 14 amino acids.

The V call is TRBV28, the J call TRBJ2-3, with TRBD1 matching over 7 bases. In germline, CDR1 is MDHEN, CDR2 SYDVKM. The CDR3 spans 13 residues. Trimming cost V 6 bases and J 7 bases; bases outside gene matches: 7. This chain's CDR3 is CASRDREWYTQYF. Here the CDR3 DNA reads TGTGCCAGCAGAGACAGGGAGTGGTATACGCAGTATTTT.

The genes are TRBV20-1 and TRBJ2-7; D may be TRBD2 (5 bases). This CDR3 has 16 amino acids. The V gene lost 1 base and the J gene lost 0 bases, with 16 bases spanning the gap. CDR1 DFQATT and CDR2 SNEGSKA come from the germline V gene (reference sequence). The CDR3 coding sequence is TGCAGTGCTAGAGGTCAAGTACGGGGTTTCTCCTACGAGCAGTACGTC. It translates to CSARGQVRGFSYEQYV.

The chain joins TRBV18 to TRBJ1-5; 9 nucleotides align to TRBD1. The germline CDR1 and CDR2 sequences are KGHSH and LQKENI. CDR3 size: 16 residues. Germline trimming cut 2 bases from V and 6 bases from J; bases unmatched to any gene: 8. DNA of the CDR3: TGTGCCAGCTCACCAGTGCCTCCGGGACAGGGTCAGCCCCAGCATTTT. Protein sequence: CASSPVPPGQGQPQHF.

This clonotype has a handful of counts. The rearrangement joins TRBV9 to TRBJ2-6; the match to TRBD1 covers 7 bases. Losses at the gene ends were 2 bases for V and 3 bases for J; bases not matched to a gene: 5. CDR3 length: 16 residues. Germline CDR1 is SGDLS and CDR2 is YYNGEE. The CDR3 DNA sequence: TGTGCCAGCAGCGTTACAGGGGCCGATGGGGCCAACGTCCTGACTTTC. Residues: CASSVTGADGANVLTF.

The chain combines TRBV10-3 with TRBJ1-5; D gene uncertain. V shed 6 bases and J shed 3 bases, with 12 bases lying between them. From germline, CDR1 is ENHRY and CDR2 SYGVKD. This CDR3 spans 14 amino acids. CDR3 in DNA: TGTGCCATCAGGGGGATGGAGATCAATCAGCCCCAGCATTTT. Its translation: CAIRGMEINQPQHF.